The 30 T cell receptor beta chains presented below share a single source sample, sequenced in a study of glioma-infiltrating T cells after dendritic cell vaccination. Time point noted: after dendritic cell vaccination, including at tumor progression/relapse. Repertoires were generated with immunoSEQ multiplex PCR, while TCRdb's copy carries only in-frame clones and drops some. The sample holds under 130,000 clones, 90% seen once. Sequenced material: blood, taken after dendritic cell vaccination. The origin of the receptors is a human donor with glioblastoma.

V gene TRBV9 combines with J gene TRBJ1-4, with TRBD1 matching over 7 bases. J gave up 13 bases and V 0 bases, and 6 bases lay outside the gene matches. The germline V gene encodes CDR1 SGDLS and CDR2 YYNGEE. This CDR3 is built from 13 residues. The CDR3 nucleotides read TGTGCCAGCAGCGTAGCGATCTGGGACAGACTGTTTTTT. Translation: CASSVAIWDRLFF.

The rearrangement uses TRBV11-3 and TRBJ2-1; TRBD2 aligns across 7 bases. CDR1 and CDR2 from the germline V gene are SGHNT and YENEEA. Losses at the gene ends were 7 bases for V and 7 bases for J; bases not matched to a gene: 7. The CDR3 has 13 amino acids. For the CDR3, the DNA is TGTGCCAGCACCAGAGCGGGAACGAATGAGCAGTTCTTC. As protein: CASTRAGTNEQFF.

This clone was found once. V and J are TRBV18 and TRBJ1-1; 8 bases map to TRBD1. The V and J ends lost 6 bases and 4 bases, in that order; junction bases with no gene match: 7. Germline V gives CDR1 KGHSH, CDR2 LQKENI. This CDR3 contains 14 residues. In nucleotides, the CDR3 is TGTGCCAGCTCGCTAGGACAGGGTAGCACTGAAGCTTTCTTT. This gives the protein CASSLGQGSTEAFF.

J is TRBJ2-5 and V is TRBV5-6; 12 positions match TRBD1. The germline V gene encodes CDR1 SGHDT and CDR2 YYEEEE. The CDR3 is 15 residues long. V gave up 3 bases and J gave up 5 bases; unmatched junction bases: 5. The CDR3 region is CASSSRDRGQETQYF. The CDR3 bases are TGTGCCAGCAGCTCAAGGGACAGGGGGCAGGAGACCCAGTACTTC.

The rearrangement uses TRBV9 and TRBJ2-3, with D possibly matching TRBD1 (6 bases). CDR3 length equals 16 residues. V shed 2 bases and J shed 4 bases, with 17 bases lying between them. CDR1 is SGDLS and CDR2 is YYNGEE in the germline V gene. The CDR3 protein is CASSVSPTGYPDTQYF. CDR3 DNA: TGTGCCAGCAGCGTGAGCCCCACAGGGTACCCAGATACGCAGTATTTT. Complete variable domain (other parts from reference TRBV9 and TRBJ2-3): DSGVTQTPKHLITATGQRVTLRCSPRSGDLSVYWYQQSLDQGLQFLIQYYNGEERAKGNILERFSAQQFPDLHSELNLSSLELGDSALYFCASSVSPTGYPDTQYFGPGTRLTVL.

The genes are TRBV4-2 and TRBJ1-1, with D possibly TRBD1 on 5 matching bases. Trimming cost V 3 bases and J 1 base, with 12 bases left between them. Per the germline V gene, CDR1 is LGHNA and CDR2 is YNFKEQ. The CDR3 runs to 15 residues. The CDR3 bases are TGTGCCAGCAGCCACCTGGGAGGACAGAACACTGAAGCTTTCTTT. It translates to CASSHLGGQNTEAFF.

This clone was observed once. For the CDR3, the DNA is TGTGCCAGCAGTTTATGGGGGGGACCCGCGAACACCGGGGAGCTGTTTTTT. This translates into CASSLWGGPANTGELFF. V and J are TRBV27 and TRBJ2-2; 7 bases are a match to TRBD2. Per the germline V gene, CDR1 is MNHEY and CDR2 is SMNVEV (reference sequence). Trimming at V came to 1 base and at J to 0 bases, leaving 5 bases not matched to a gene. This CDR3 is 17 amino acids long.

The J gene is TRBJ2-5, the V gene TRBV10-2; TRBD2 aligns across 7 bases. The CDR3 has 14 residues. The V and J ends lost 3 bases and 5 bases, in that order; junction bases with no gene match: 6. Germline V gene data show CDR1 as WSHSY and CDR2 as SAAADI. The CDR3 coding sequence is TGCGCCAGCAGTGATATGAGCGGGGCCGAGACCCAGTACTTC. This translates into CASSDMSGAETQYF.

The V call is TRBV7-8, the J call TRBJ2-1, with D perhaps TRBD1 (6 bases). The V gene lost 3 bases and the J gene lost 6 bases, with 9 bases spanning the gap. Germline V gene data show CDR1 as SGHVS and CDR2 as FQNEAQ. The CDR3 is made up of 13 amino acids. CDR3 nucleotides: TGTGCCAGCAGCTTCTCAGGGGTCAATGAGCAGTTCTTC. Protein: CASSFSGVNEQFF.

The chain's CDR3 is CASSPLDRPGNTIYF. The CDR3 DNA is TGTGCCAGTAGCCCCTTGGACAGGCCAGGAAACACCATATATTTT. The gene calls are TRBV19 and TRBJ1-3, with 7 bases identical to TRBD1. Per the germline V gene, CDR1 is LNHDA and CDR2 is SQIVND (reference sequence). The CDR3 runs to 15 residues. J was trimmed by 4 bases and V by 6 bases; bases with no gene match: 9.

The CDR3 DNA is TGTGCCAGCAGCTCCGACAGGGGCCAAGAGACCCAGTACTTC. Protein product: CASSSDRGQETQYF. V usage is TRBV11-1 and J usage is TRBJ2-5; 8 bases are a match to TRBD1. The CDR3 has 14 residues. Looked up from germline, CDR1 is SGHAT and CDR2 is FQDESV (reference sequence). V lost 4 bases to trimming and J lost 1 base; unmatched junction nucleotides: 2.

The chain employs TRBV18 and TRBJ2-7; 7 nucleotides match TRBD2. There are 15 residues in the CDR3. Trimming cost V 8 bases and J 2 bases; bases outside gene matches: 12. The germline V gene encodes CDR1 KGHSH and CDR2 LQKENI. CDR3 residues: CASATGGSGTYEQYF. For the CDR3, the DNA is TGTGCCAGCGCAACCGGGGGGAGCGGAACCTACGAGCAGTACTTC.

The chain has TRBV5-3 and TRBJ2-7; 7 bases line up with TRBD1. TRBV5-3 belongs to the ORF category, with a function that is uncertain. This CDR3 is built from 15 residues. With 3 bases clipped from V and 3 bases from J, the junction kept 9 bases outside the gene matches. CDR3 DNA: TGTGCCAGAAGCTGTTCTTGCGCAGGGGGCTACGAGCAGTACTTC. Translated: CARSCSCAGGYEQYF.

This rearrangement joins TRBV14 to TRBJ2-7; D ambiguous. Germline V gives CDR1 SGHDN, CDR2 FVKESK. CDR3 length: 11 residues. The germline V and J ends were trimmed by 3 bases and 4 bases, with 4 bases remaining between them. This chain's CDR3 is CASSHKYEQYF. The CDR3 region has the DNA TGTGCCAGCAGCCACAAATACGAGCAGTACTTC.

The rearrangement links TRBV13 to TRBJ2-5; a possible D gene is TRBD2 (6 bases). Looked up from germline, CDR1 is PRHDT and CDR2 is FYEKMQ (reference sequence). The V end was cut by 5 bases, the J end by 1 base, with 11 bases between. The CDR3 consists of 14 residues. CDR3 nucleotides: TGTGCCAGCAGCCTTAGCGGATCCCAAGAGACCCAGTACTTC. This encodes CASSLSGSQETQYF. Variable domain in full (rest from reference TRBV13 and TRBJ2-5): AAGVIQSPRHLIKEKRETATLKCYPIPRHDTVYWYQQGPGQDPQFLISFYEKMQSDKGSIPDRFSAQQFSDYHSELNMSSLELGDSALYFCASSLSGSQETQYFGPGTRLLVL.

The genes are TRBV4-1 and TRBJ1-4, with D maybe TRBD1 (6 bases). Per the germline V gene, CDR1 is MGHRA and CDR2 is YSYEKL. Trimming cost V 4 bases and J 2 bases, with 11 bases left between them. The length of the CDR3 is 15 residues. The CDR3 DNA reads TGCGCCAGCAGCCTTTCAGGGGCGACTAATGAAAAACTGTTTTTT. Protein: CASSLSGATNEKLFF.

This chain uses TRBV2 with TRBJ1-4; D not resolved. The V and J ends lost 5 bases and 8 bases respectively, with 18 bases between them. Germline V lookup: CDR1 SNHLY, CDR2 FYNNEI. This CDR3 spans 15 amino acids. The CDR3 DNA reads as TGTGCCAGCAGTCCCTGGCGGAAATCGAGGGAAAAACTGTTTTTT. This sequence encodes CASSPWRKSREKLFF.

The J gene is TRBJ2-1, the V gene TRBV6-6; TRBD1 matches 11 bases. The CDR3 is 15 amino acids. Germline lookup yields CDR1 MNHNY and CDR2 SVGAGI (reference sequence). The J segment lost 10 bases and the V segment lost 2 bases, leaving 7 bases of the junction unmatched. CDR3: CASSYGGQGASEQFF. The CDR3 region has the DNA TGTGCCAGCAGTTACGGAGGACAGGGGGCATCGGAGCAGTTCTTC.

The chain links TRBV19 to TRBJ1-1, with D perhaps TRBD1 (5 bases). Looked up from germline, CDR1 is LNHDA and CDR2 is SQIVND (reference sequence). CDR3 length equals 20 residues. Between the trimmed V and J ends, which lost 6 bases and 2 bases, there was a span of 31 bases. CDR3 in amino acids: CASSPAQGGYLTGANTEAFF. In DNA form, the CDR3 reads TGTGCCAGTAGCCCCGCTCAGGGAGGGTATCTTACTGGCGCTAACACTGAAGCTTTCTTT.

The V call is TRBV27, the J call TRBJ2-7, with 8 bases that match TRBD1. Germline V CDR1 and CDR2: MNHEY, SMNVEV (reference sequence). The V gene end was trimmed by 8 bases and the J gene end by 1 base; junction bases not matched to a gene: 10. The CDR3 spans 15 residues. DNA for the CDR3: TGTGCCAGCCGATTAGGAGGACAGGGATCCTACGAGCAGTACTTC. It codes for CASRLGGQGSYEQYF.

The rearrangement links TRBV6-1 to TRBJ2-3; TRBD2 matches at 8 bases. The V and J ends lost 7 bases and 14 bases, in that order; junction bases with no gene match: 17. CDR3 size: 14 residues. The germline CDR1 and CDR2 sequences are MNHNS and SASEGT. The CDR3 bases are TGTGCCAGCAAAAGGGGTACAGGGACTAGGCCCTGGTATTTT. Residues: CASKRGTGTRPWYF.

The chain carries TRBV6-5 and TRBJ2-2; TRBD1 is a possible D gene (5 bases). Trimming took 6 bases from V and 1 from J, leaving 12 bases between them. CDR1 and CDR2 from the germline V gene are MNHEY and SVGAGI. The CDR3 sequence is 15 residues long. As DNA, the CDR3 is TGTGCCAGCAGGGCCCAGGGTTTGAACACCGGGGAGCTGTTTTTT. Its translation is CASRAQGLNTGELFF.

Turning to this clone: The same CDR3 also results from other DNA sequences found in this sample. V usage is TRBV2 and J usage is TRBJ1-2; 8 nucleotides align to TRBD1. CDR1 is SNHLY and CDR2 is FYNNEI in the germline V gene. CDR3 length equals 12 residues. V trimming: 8 bases; J trimming: 6 bases; junction bases outside the gene matches: 5. CDR3 in DNA: TGTGCCAGCTCACCGACAGGGGATGGCTACACCTTC. It encodes CASSPTGDGYTF. Combining the CDR3 with reference TRBV2 and TRBJ1-2 gives the whole variable domain EPEVTQTPSHQVTQMGQEVILRCVPISNHLYFYWYRQILGQKVEFLVSFYNNEISEKSEIFDDQFSVERPDGSNFTLKIRSTKLEDSAMYFCASSPTGDGYTFGSGTRLTVV.

This rearrangement joins TRBV6-1 to TRBJ2-5, with 8 bases matching TRBD1. Germline V lookup: CDR1 MNHNS, CDR2 SASEGT. The ends lost 3 bases at V and 5 bases at J; junction bases unmatched: 8. The CDR3 extends over 15 amino acids. The CDR3 DNA is TGTGCCAGCAGTGACGGGACAGGCCATACGGAGACCCAGTACTTC. It codes for CASSDGTGHTETQYF.

The chain uses TRBV6-5 and TRBJ2-7; 7 nucleotides align to TRBD2. After removal of 5 bases from V and 0 bases from J, the junction contained 7 bases not matched to a gene. This CDR3 has 15 amino acids. The V gene's germline CDR1 is MNHEY and CDR2 SVGAGI. CDR3 loop: CASSAPGGASYEQYF. For the CDR3, the DNA is TGTGCCAGCAGTGCCCCGGGGGGAGCCTCCTACGAGCAGTACTTC.

J is TRBJ2-1 and V is TRBV11-2; tentatively, D is TRBD1 (6 bases). Germline V gives CDR1 SGHAT, CDR2 FQNNGV. The CDR3 has 15 amino acids. Deletions cut 1 base from V and 2 bases from J, with 9 bases between. CDR3 bases: TGTGCCAGCAGCTTAGCTGCAGGGGCCTACAATGAGCAGTTCTTC. It encodes CASSLAAGAYNEQFF.

This clone was seen only a few times. A read error may produce the germline difference seen at one junction end. J is TRBJ2-3 and V is TRBV6-1, with 9 bases fitting TRBD2. This CDR3 has 18 amino acids. From germline, CDR1 is MNHNS and CDR2 SASEGT. Here the CDR3 reads CASREASGGPALTDTQYF. In DNA, the CDR3 is TGTGCCAGCAGAGAAGCCAGCGGGGGGCCGGCCCTCACAGATACGCAGTATTTT.

The gene calls are TRBV11-3 and TRBJ2-1; no firm D call. Germline V gene sequence: CDR1 SGHNT, CDR2 YENEEA. The CDR3 contains 16 residues. V was pared by 5 bases and J by 10 bases, with 24 bases between. The CDR3 sequence is CASSLEVRFKRSEQFF. The CDR3 nucleotides are TGTGCCAGCAGCCTCGAGGTCCGGTTCAAAAGGAGCGAGCAGTTCTTC. Drawing the rest from reference TRBV11-3 and TRBJ2-1, the complete variable domain is EAGVVQSPRYKIIEKKQPVAFWCNPISGHNTLYWYLQNLGQGPELLIRYENEEAVDDSQLPKDRFSAERLKGVDSTLKIQPAELGDSAVYLCASSLEVRFKRSEQFFGPGTRLTVL.

The rearrangement joins TRBV2 to TRBJ1-5; 9 bases align to TRBD1. Trimming at V came to 1 base and at J to 6 bases, leaving 1 base not matched to a gene. The CDR3 covers 14 residues. CDR1 and CDR2 (germline): SNHLY, FYNNEI. The CDR3 region is CASSEEGQGQPQHF. CDR3 DNA sequence: TGTGCCAGCAGTGAAGAGGGACAGGGTCAGCCCCAGCATTTT.

The chain links TRBV5-4 to TRBJ2-2; 8 bases map to TRBD2. The CDR3 sequence is 14 residues long. V lost 4 bases to trimming and J lost 6 bases; unmatched junction nucleotides: 5. Germline assignment: CDR1 SGHNT and CDR2 YYREEE (reference sequence). The CDR3 sequence is CASSRGGGPGELFF. The CDR3 DNA follows: TGTGCCAGCAGCCGGGGGGGAGGGCCCGGGGAGCTGTTTTTT.